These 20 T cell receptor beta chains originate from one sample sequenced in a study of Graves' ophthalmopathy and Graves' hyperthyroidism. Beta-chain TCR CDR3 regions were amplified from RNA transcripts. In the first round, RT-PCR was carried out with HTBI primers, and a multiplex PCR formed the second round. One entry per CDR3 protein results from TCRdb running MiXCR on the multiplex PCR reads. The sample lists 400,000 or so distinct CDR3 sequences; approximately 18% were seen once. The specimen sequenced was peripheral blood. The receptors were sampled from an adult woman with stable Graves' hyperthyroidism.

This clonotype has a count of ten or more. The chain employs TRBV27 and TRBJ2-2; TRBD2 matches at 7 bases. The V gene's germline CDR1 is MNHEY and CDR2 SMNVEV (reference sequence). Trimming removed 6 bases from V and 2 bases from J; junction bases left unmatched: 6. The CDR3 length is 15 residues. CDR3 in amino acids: CASREGGSNTGELFF. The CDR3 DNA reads TGTGCCAGCAGGGAGGGAGGGTCTAACACCGGGGAGCTGTTTTTT.

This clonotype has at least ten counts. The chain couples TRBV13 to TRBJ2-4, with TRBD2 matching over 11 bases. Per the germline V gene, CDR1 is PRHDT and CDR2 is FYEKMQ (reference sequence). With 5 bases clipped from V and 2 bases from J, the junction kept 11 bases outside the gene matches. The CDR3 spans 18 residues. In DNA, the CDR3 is TGTGCCAGCAGCCAGGGACTAGCGGTAAAGTCATCCAAAAACATTCAGTACTTC. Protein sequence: CASSQGLAVKSSKNIQYF.

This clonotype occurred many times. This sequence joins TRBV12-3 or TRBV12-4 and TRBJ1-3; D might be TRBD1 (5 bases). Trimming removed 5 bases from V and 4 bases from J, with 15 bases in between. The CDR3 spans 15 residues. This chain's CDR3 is CASSPGSLGGNTIYF. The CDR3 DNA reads TGTGCCAGCAGTCCAGGGTCCCTGGGAGGAAACACCATATATTTT.

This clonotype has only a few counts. CDR3: CASSFTTGGTDTQYF. CDR3 sequence (DNA): TGTGCCAGCAGCTTTACGACAGGGGGCACAGATACGCAGTATTTT. The rearrangement joins TRBV11-2 to TRBJ2-3; 8 nucleotides agree with TRBD1. Germline CDR1 is SGHAT and CDR2 is FQNNGV. The CDR3 is made up of 15 amino acids. J lost 1 base, V lost 3 bases, and 3 bases had no gene match.

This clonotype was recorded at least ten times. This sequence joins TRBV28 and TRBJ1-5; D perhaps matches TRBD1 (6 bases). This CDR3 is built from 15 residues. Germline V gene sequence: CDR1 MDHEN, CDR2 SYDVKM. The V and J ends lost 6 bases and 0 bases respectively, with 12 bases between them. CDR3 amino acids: CASRTQGYSNQPQHF. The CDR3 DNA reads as TGTGCCAGCAGAACACAGGGATATAGCAATCAGCCCCAGCATTTT.

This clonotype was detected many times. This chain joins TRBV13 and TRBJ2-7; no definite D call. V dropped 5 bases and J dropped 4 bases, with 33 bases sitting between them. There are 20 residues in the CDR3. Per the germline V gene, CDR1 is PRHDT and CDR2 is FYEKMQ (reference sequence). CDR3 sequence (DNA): TGTGCCAGCAGCCAAAATAGGGCAAGCCCGGGTTCTCTCCCCCGATACGAGCAGTACTTC. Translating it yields CASSQNRASPGSLPRYEQYF.

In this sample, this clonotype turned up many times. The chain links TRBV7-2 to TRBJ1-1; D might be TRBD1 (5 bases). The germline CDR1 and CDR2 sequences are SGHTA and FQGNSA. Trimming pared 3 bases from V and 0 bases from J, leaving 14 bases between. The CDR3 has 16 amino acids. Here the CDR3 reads CASSFPGLSLNTEAFF. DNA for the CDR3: TGTGCCAGCAGCTTTCCAGGGTTGTCACTGAACACTGAAGCTTTCTTT.

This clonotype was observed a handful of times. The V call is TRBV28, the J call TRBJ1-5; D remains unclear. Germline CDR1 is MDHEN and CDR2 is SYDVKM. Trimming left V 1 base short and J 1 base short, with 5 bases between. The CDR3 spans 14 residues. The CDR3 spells CASSLLSSNQPQHF. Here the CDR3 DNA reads TGTGCCAGCAGTTTATTGTCCAGCAATCAGCCCCAGCATTTT.

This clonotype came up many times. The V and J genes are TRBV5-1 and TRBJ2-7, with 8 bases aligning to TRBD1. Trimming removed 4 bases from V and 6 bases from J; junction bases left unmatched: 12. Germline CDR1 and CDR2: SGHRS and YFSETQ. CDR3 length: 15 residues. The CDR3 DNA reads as TGCGCCAGCAGCGTCGGGGGACAGGTACCACCCGAGCAGTACTTC. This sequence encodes CASSVGGQVPPEQYF.

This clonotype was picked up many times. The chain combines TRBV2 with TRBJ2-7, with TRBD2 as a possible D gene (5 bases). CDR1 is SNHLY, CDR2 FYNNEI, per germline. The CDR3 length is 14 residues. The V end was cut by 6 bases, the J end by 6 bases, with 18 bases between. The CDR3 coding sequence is TGTGCCAGCAGGGCCGGATCCCTAGCCCGCGAGCAGTACTTC. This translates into CASRAGSLAREQYF.

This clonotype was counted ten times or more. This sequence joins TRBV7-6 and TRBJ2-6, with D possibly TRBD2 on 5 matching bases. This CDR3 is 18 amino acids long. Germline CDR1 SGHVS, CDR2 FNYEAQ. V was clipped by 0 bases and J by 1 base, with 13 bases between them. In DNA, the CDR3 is TGTGCCAGCAGCTTAGCCATAGCGAGCCCGTCTGGGGCCAACGTCCTGACTTTC. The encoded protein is CASSLAIASPSGANVLTF.

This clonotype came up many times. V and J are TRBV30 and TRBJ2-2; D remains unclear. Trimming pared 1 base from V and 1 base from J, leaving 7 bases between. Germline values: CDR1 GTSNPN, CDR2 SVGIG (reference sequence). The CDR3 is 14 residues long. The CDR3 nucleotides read TGTGCCTGGAGTGACCACAGGAACACCGGGGAGCTGTTTTTT. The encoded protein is CAWSDHRNTGELFF.

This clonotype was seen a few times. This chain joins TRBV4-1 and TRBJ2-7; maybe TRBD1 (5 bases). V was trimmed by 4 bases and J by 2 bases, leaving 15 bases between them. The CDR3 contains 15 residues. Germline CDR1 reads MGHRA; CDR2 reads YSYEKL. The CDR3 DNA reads TGCGCCAGCAGCCTCCAGGGTAGAGGCGCCTACGAGCAGTACTTC. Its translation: CASSLQGRGAYEQYF.

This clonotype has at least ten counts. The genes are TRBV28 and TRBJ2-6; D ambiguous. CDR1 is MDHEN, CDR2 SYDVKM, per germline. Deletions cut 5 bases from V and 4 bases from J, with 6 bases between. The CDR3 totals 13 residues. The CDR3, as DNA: TGTGCCAGCAGTCCTATAGGGGCCAACGTCCTGACTTTC. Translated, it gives CASSPIGANVLTF.

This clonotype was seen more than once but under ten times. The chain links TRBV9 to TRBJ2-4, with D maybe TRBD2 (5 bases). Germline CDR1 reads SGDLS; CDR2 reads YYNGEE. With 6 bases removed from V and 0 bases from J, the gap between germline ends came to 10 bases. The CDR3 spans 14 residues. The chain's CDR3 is CASNGGSAKNIQYF. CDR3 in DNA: TGTGCCAGCAATGGCGGGTCAGCCAAAAACATTCAGTACTTC.

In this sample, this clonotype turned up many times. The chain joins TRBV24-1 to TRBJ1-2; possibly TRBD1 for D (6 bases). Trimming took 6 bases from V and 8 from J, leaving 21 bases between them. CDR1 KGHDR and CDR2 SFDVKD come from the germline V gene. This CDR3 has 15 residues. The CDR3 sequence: CATSPGAGVDYGYTF. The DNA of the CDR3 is TGTGCCACCAGTCCCGGAGCAGGGGTGGATTACGGCTACACCTTC.

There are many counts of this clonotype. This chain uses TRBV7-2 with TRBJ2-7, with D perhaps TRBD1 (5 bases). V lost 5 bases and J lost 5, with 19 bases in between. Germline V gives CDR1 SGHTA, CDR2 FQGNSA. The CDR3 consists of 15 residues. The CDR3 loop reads CASSTPGSRWDEQYF. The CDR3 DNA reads TGTGCCAGCAGCACCCCAGGGTCTAGATGGGACGAGCAGTACTTC.

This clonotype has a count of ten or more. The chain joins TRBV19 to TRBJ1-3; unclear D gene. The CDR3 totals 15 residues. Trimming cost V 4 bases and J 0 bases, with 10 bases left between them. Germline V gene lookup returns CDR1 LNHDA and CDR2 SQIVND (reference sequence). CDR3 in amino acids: CASSTLSGSGNTIYF. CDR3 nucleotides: TGTGCCAGTAGTACCCTATCCGGCTCTGGAAACACCATATATTTT.

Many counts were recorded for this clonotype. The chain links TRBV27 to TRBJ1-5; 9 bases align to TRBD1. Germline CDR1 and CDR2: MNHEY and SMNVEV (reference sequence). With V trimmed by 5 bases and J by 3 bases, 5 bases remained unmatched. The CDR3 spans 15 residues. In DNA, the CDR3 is TGTGCCAGCAGTGCGGGGACAGGGTCCAATCAGCCCCAGCATTTT. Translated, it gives CASSAGTGSNQPQHF.

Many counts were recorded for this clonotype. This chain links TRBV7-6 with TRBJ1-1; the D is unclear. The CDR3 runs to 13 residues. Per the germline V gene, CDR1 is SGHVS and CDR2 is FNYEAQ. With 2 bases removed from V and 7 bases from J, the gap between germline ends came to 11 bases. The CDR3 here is CASSLSSGSEAFF. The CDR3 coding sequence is TGTGCCAGCAGCTTATCATCTGGAAGTGAAGCTTTCTTT. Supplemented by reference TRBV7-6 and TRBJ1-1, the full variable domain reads GAGVSQSPRYKVTKRGQDVALRCDPISGHVSLYWYRQALGQGPEFLTYFNYEAQQDKSGLPNDRFSAERPEGSISTLTIQRTEQRDSAMYRCASSLSSGSEAFFGQGTRLTVV.